These 30 T cell receptor beta chains share one sample of origin, sequenced in a study of T cell responses to AZD1222 COVID-19 vaccine listed by TCRdb under 2021. The sample's time point label is to be understood as: about 28 days (+/-7) after the second vaccine dose. The library was obtained by the immunoSEQ multiplex PCR assay. In TCRdb, the immuneACCESS table is reduced to in-frame sequences with V and J assigned. These tables do not hold every clone; where another copy was compared, an unresolved V gene accounts for under half, and the others remain unexplained. The table for this sample lists approximately 96,000 clones; 85% to 90% of them were counted only once. The ten largest clones add up to about 6% of the sample. The specimen was peripheral blood, collected 28 days after the second AZD1222 dose. The source of these receptors is an adult who received the AZD1222 COVID-19 vaccine.

The rearrangement uses TRBV5-1 and TRBJ2-1; 13 bases fit TRBD2. CDR1 is SGHRS, CDR2 YFSETQ, per germline. The ends lost 5 bases at V and 14 bases at J; junction bases unmatched: 10. CDR3 length: 14 residues. For the CDR3, the DNA is TGCGCCAGCAGAACCGGGACTAGCGGGGCCGGGAAGTTCTTC. The encoded protein is CASRTGTSGAGKFF.

The gene calls are TRBV5-1 and TRBJ2-3; the match to TRBD2 covers 7 bases. V dropped 1 base and J dropped 8; count of bases not matched to a gene: 16. The CDR3 runs 17 residues. CDR1 is SGHRS, CDR2 YFSETQ, per germline. DNA of the CDR3: TGCGCCAGCAGCTTGTCAGGCCCCGGCGGGAGTGTTCCTACGCAGTATTTT. This translates into CASSLSGPGGSVPTQYF.

The chain recombines TRBV28 with TRBJ1-4; 9 bases align to TRBD1. This CDR3 contains 12 residues. Per germline, CDR1 MDHEN and CDR2 SYDVKM. With 3 bases clipped from V and 14 bases from J, the junction kept 4 bases outside the gene matches. CDR3 amino acids: CASSLGTGWLFF. CDR3 nucleotides: TGTGCCAGCAGTTTGGGGACAGGGTGGCTGTTTTTT.

This chain connects TRBV9 to TRBJ2-3; weak D call: TRBD1 (5 bases). Trimming cost V 4 bases and J 4 bases, with 22 bases left between them. The CDR3 has 17 amino acids. Germline V gene data show CDR1 as SGDLS and CDR2 as YYNGEE. CDR3 amino acids: CASSPRSLSLGADTQYF. The CDR3 coding sequence is TGTGCCAGCAGCCCCAGGTCCCTTTCCCTAGGGGCAGATACGCAGTATTTT.

This chain uses TRBV10-3 with TRBJ1-2; TRBD1 aligns across 9 bases. Germline CDR1 is ENHRY and CDR2 is SYGVKD. Trimming took 6 bases from V and 8 from J; bases not matched to a gene: 1. The CDR3 loop spans 11 amino acids. Here the CDR3 reads CAIRGTGGYTF. The DNA of the CDR3 is TGTGCCATCAGAGGGACAGGGGGCTACACCTTC.

The chain joins TRBV11-3 to TRBJ2-2; 9 bases map to TRBD1. Germline CDR1 and CDR2: SGHNT and YENEEA. This CDR3 is built from 17 residues. V was clipped by 5 bases and J by 2 bases; unmatched bases: 9. The CDR3 spells CASSHTGGAPNTGELFF. CDR3 nucleotides: TGTGCCAGCAGCCACACAGGGGGCGCCCCTAACACCGGGGAGCTGTTTTTT. Supplemented by reference TRBV11-3 and TRBJ2-2, the full variable domain reads EAGVVQSPRYKIIEKKQPVAFWCNPISGHNTLYWYLQNLGQGPELLIRYENEEAVDDSQLPKDRFSAERLKGVDSTLKIQPAELGDSAVYLCASSHTGGAPNTGELFFGEGSRLTVL.

The V and J genes are TRBV5-1 and TRBJ2-2, with unresolved D. CDR1 is SGHRS and CDR2 is YFSETQ in the germline V gene. Between the trimmed V and J ends, which lost 4 bases and 1 base, there was a span of 14 bases. The CDR3 consists of 16 residues. CDR3 sequence: CASSPEEQLNTGELFF. The CDR3 nucleotides are TGCGCCAGCAGCCCAGAGGAACAATTGAACACCGGGGAGCTGTTTTTT.

The table lists this clone with a count of one. The chain recombines TRBV4-2 with TRBJ2-7, with 9 positions matching TRBD1. The CDR3 consists of 15 residues. V lost 3 bases to trimming and J lost 4 bases; unmatched junction nucleotides: 7. In germline, CDR1 is LGHNA, CDR2 YNFKEQ. Here the CDR3 DNA reads TGTGCCAGCAGCCAGGTCGGACAGGGGAGTTACGAGCAGTACTTC. Translated, it gives CASSQVGQGSYEQYF.

The genes are TRBV14 and TRBJ2-1; 11 positions agree with TRBD2. The CDR3 sequence is 15 residues long. CDR1 is SGHDN and CDR2 is FVKESK in the germline V gene. After removal of 2 bases from V and 4 bases from J, the junction contained 1 base not matched to a gene. The CDR3 region is CASSQLAGGYNEQFF. CDR3 bases: TGTGCCAGCAGCCAATTAGCGGGGGGGTACAATGAGCAGTTCTTC.

This chain joins TRBV2 and TRBJ2-7, with D possibly being TRBD1 (5 bases). V dropped 3 bases and J dropped 3 bases, with 6 bases sitting between them. From germline, CDR1 is SNHLY and CDR2 FYNNEI. The CDR3 spans 12 residues. CDR3 protein: CASSEGHYEQYF. The CDR3 DNA is TGTGCCAGCAGTGAGGGGCACTACGAGCAGTACTTC.

The chain is built from TRBV27 and TRBJ2-5, with D perhaps matching TRBD1 or TRBD2 (5 bases each). Looked up from germline, CDR1 is MNHEY and CDR2 is SMNVEV (reference sequence). The CDR3 has 15 amino acids. V shed 7 bases and J shed 5 bases, with 20 bases lying between them. CDR3 amino acids: CASTRDAAGEETQYF. The CDR3 bases are TGTGCCAGCACCCGGGACGCCGCCGGGGAGGAGACCCAGTACTTC.

The chain recombines TRBV5-4 with TRBJ2-2, with 16 bases identical to TRBD2. The CDR3 extends over 17 amino acids. Germline V gives CDR1 SGHNT, CDR2 YYREEE (reference sequence). The trim removed 4 bases at V and 6 bases at J, leaving 6 bases unmatched. CDR3 sequence: CASSPGTSGRVSGELFF. DNA for the CDR3: TGTGCCAGCAGCCCCGGGACTAGCGGGAGGGTATCCGGGGAGCTGTTTTTT.

The chain combines TRBV5-5 with TRBJ1-4; 8 nucleotides agree with TRBD1. Germline CDR1 reads SGHKS; CDR2 reads YYEKEE (reference sequence). CDR3 length: 14 residues. Trimming at V came to 3 bases and at J to 8 bases, leaving 6 bases not matched to a gene. The DNA of the CDR3 is TGTGCCAGCAGCTCGGACAGGGATCTGGAAAAACTGTTTTTT. Translating it yields CASSSDRDLEKLFF.

The V gene is TRBV7-6, the J gene TRBJ2-1; 7 bases agree with TRBD1. CDR1 SGHVS and CDR2 FNYEAQ come from the germline V gene. J was trimmed by 6 bases and V by 5 bases; bases with no gene match: 4. The CDR3 runs 13 residues. The CDR3 DNA reads TGTGCCAGCAGCAGGACAGGAGTCAATGAGCAGTTCTTC. Residues: CASSRTGVNEQFF.

Points on this clone: The sample has other DNA sequences that encode this CDR3 too. The chain employs TRBV4-1 and TRBJ1-3; D ambiguous. Trimming took 4 bases from V and 0 from J, leaving 7 bases between them. Germline CDR1 MGHRA, CDR2 YSYEKL. This CDR3 region has 14 residues. The chain's CDR3 is CASSPGGSGNTIYF. Here the CDR3 DNA reads TGCGCCAGCAGCCCAGGAGGCTCTGGAAACACCATATATTTT.

The chain combines TRBV20-1 with TRBJ2-3; TRBD1 is a possible D gene (6 bases). The CDR3 spans 12 residues. Germline V gene sequence: CDR1 DFQATT, CDR2 SNEGSKA (reference sequence). V was cut by 3 bases and J by 6 bases, with 10 bases left in between. CDR3 sequence (DNA): TGCAGTGCTAGTCACAGGGCGGATACGCAGTATTTT. Translation gives CSASHRADTQYF.

The chain recombines TRBV24-1 with TRBJ2-5, with 7 bases fitting TRBD2. Germline loops: CDR1 KGHDR, CDR2 SFDVKD. The CDR3 has 12 residues. V lost 5 bases and J lost 9; bases outside the gene matches: 5. CDR3 region: CATSVGAGAQYF. The CDR3 DNA reads as TGTGCCACCAGTGTAGGTGCGGGGGCCCAGTACTTC.

CDR3 sequence: CASSIQAGTYNEQFF. The CDR3, as DNA: TGTGCCAGTAGTATCCAAGCGGGGACCTACAATGAGCAGTTCTTC. This chain connects TRBV19 to TRBJ2-1; 7 nucleotides line up with TRBD2. Germline trimming cut 3 bases from V and 2 bases from J; bases unmatched to any gene: 4. This CDR3 has 15 residues. Germline CDR1 is LNHDA and CDR2 is SQIVND (reference sequence).

The chain combines TRBV6-4 with TRBJ1-1, with TRBD1 as a possible D gene (6 bases). CDR3 length: 12 residues. V was cut by 4 bases and J by 8 bases, with 11 bases left in between. Germline values: CDR1 MRHNA, CDR2 SNTAGT. The CDR3 DNA reads as TGTGCCAGCAGTGGTTCCAGGGGCGAAGCTTTCTTT. Translation: CASSGSRGEAFF.

V and J are TRBV5-4 and TRBJ1-1, with TRBD1 identical over 7 bases. The CDR3 runs 16 residues. CDR1 SGHNT and CDR2 YYREEE come from the germline V gene (reference sequence). V lost 4 bases, J lost 5 bases, and 14 bases stayed unmatched. CDR3 sequence (DNA): TGTGCCAGCAGCAGGGGGACACCGGGACAGAGGACTGAAGCTTTCTTT. Encoded protein: CASSRGTPGQRTEAFF.

The rearrangement links TRBV28 to TRBJ1-5, with 7 bases fitting TRBD1. With 2 bases clipped from V and 4 bases from J, the junction kept 11 bases outside the gene matches. This CDR3 has 17 amino acids. Germline CDR1 reads MDHEN; CDR2 reads SYDVKM. CDR3 nucleotide sequence: TGTGCCAGCAGTTTACCCTGGGACAGTCGGAAGAATCAGCCCCAGCATTTT. Translating it yields CASSLPWDSRKNQPQHF.

This chain connects TRBV10-3 to TRBJ2-1; TRBD2 agrees at 9 bases. V was pared by 3 bases and J by 7 bases, with 10 bases of the junction left unmatched. CDR3 length equals 16 residues. Germline V lookup: CDR1 ENHRY, CDR2 SYGVKD. Here the CDR3 DNA reads TGTGCCATCAGTGAAGGGGCTAGCGGGATTTCTAATGAGCAGTTCTTC. Protein product: CAISEGASGISNEQFF.

V usage is TRBV5-5 and J usage is TRBJ2-7, with 11 nucleotides matching TRBD2. This CDR3 region has 15 residues. Trimming cost V 4 bases and J 0 bases; bases outside gene matches: 3. The germline gives CDR1 SGHKS, CDR2 YYEKEE (reference sequence). The CDR3 region is CASSRLAGPSYEQYF. DNA of the CDR3: TGTGCCAGCAGCCGACTAGCGGGACCCTCCTACGAGCAGTACTTC.

This sequence joins TRBV12-3 or TRBV12-4 and TRBJ2-1; possibly TRBD1 for D (6 bases). V lost 6 bases and J 0 bases, leaving 6 bases between the germline ends. CDR3 size: 13 residues. The CDR3 coding sequence is TGTGCCAGCAGGGGGGCCTCCTACAATGAGCAGTTCTTC. Translating gives CASRGASYNEQFF.

The gene calls are TRBV21-1 and TRBJ1-2; the table calls TRBD1, which could not be checked here. TRBV21-1 is given as a pseudogene. The CDR3 covers 16 residues. CDR3 in amino acids: CASSKTRGQGVDGYTF. CDR3 in DNA: TGTGCCAGCAGCAAAACCCGGGGACAGGGGGTGGATGGCTACACCTTC.

V and J are TRBV3-1 (or the pseudogene TRBV3-2) and TRBJ2-7, with 10 bases that match TRBD2. CDR3 length equals 16 residues. Unmatched junction bases numbered 4, after V lost 2 bases and J lost 0 bases. The germline V gene has CDR1 LGHDT and CDR2 YNNKEL (reference sequence). The CDR3 DNA sequence: TGTGCCAGCAGCCAACATAGCGGGGGGAACTCCTACGAGCAGTACTTC. This translates into CASSQHSGGNSYEQYF.

The chain has TRBV19 and TRBJ1-3, with D maybe TRBD1 (6 bases). Between the trimmed V and J ends, which lost 7 bases and 0 bases, there was a span of 13 bases. The CDR3 totals 15 residues. CDR1 LNHDA and CDR2 SQIVND come from the germline V gene (reference sequence). CDR3 in DNA: TGTGCCAGTACCACCGGGACACTCTCTGGAAACACCATATATTTT. As protein: CASTTGTLSGNTIYF.

The chain has TRBV5-1 and TRBJ2-1, with 8 bases aligning to TRBD2. After removal of 9 bases from V and 8 bases from J, the junction contained 13 bases not matched to a gene. The CDR3 contains 14 residues. Germline CDR1 and CDR2: SGHRS and YFSETQ. CDR3 DNA: TGCGCCATCCGGGGAACGGGGGGGGGCGATGAGCAGTTCTTC. Amino acids: CAIRGTGGGDEQFF.

V is TRBV6-1 and J is TRBJ1-2; D is possibly TRBD1 (6 bases). V lost 1 base to trimming and J lost 3 bases, with 12 bases between them. CDR3 length: 15 residues. CDR1 MNHNS and CDR2 SASEGT come from the germline V gene. The CDR3 reads CASSEVGRGDYGYTF. DNA of the CDR3: TGTGCCAGCAGTGAAGTAGGCAGGGGTGACTATGGCTACACCTTC.

V is TRBV6-2 or TRBV6-3 and J is TRBJ2-3; 9 positions match TRBD2. Trimming took 2 bases from V and 2 from J; bases not matched to a gene: 5. Germline V lookup: CDR1 MNHEY, CDR2 SVGEGT. The CDR3 consists of 16 residues. Here the CDR3 DNA reads TGTGCCAGCAGTTACGGCCGCGGGAGGGACACAGATACGCAGTATTTT. This translates into CASSYGRGRDTDTQYF.